The clone carrying this T cell receptor beta chain was observed a handful of times. Its antigen is undetermined. This entry comes from a study of T cell repertoires in cytomegalovirus infection. Study at large: It was the public TCR beta signatures that indicated both CMV infection and matching HLA type. Study-level results: Ex vivo, HLA-C-restricted CMV-specific TCR beta clonotypes prevailed over the rest of the response. Cumulative public TCR beta family frequency identified carriers of CMV plus the relevant HLA.

The CDR3 runs 15 residues. V trimming: 6 bases; J trimming: 7 bases; junction bases outside the gene matches: 9. Each CDR3 protein is one row after TCRdb ran MiXCR on the reads. Altogether roughly 200,000 distinct CDR3 sequences are present, about 18% being singletons, with the ten largest covering about 25%. The rearrangement uses TRBV12-3 or TRBV12-4 and TRBJ2-1, with 10 bases lining up with TRBD2. This sequence originates from a human donor in good health (CMV status not recorded). Some clones in this sample may be carry-over from other donors' samples. What was sequenced was CD8+ T cells from PBMCs. CDR3 sequence: CASRPSGGVLNEQFF. DNA of the CDR3: TGTGCCAGCAGACCTAGCGGGGGAGTTCTTAATGAGCAGTTCTTC.